This T cell receptor (beta chain) originates from a study of CD8+CD57+ T cells in acquired aplastic anemia. For the study at large: Sorted cells (CD4+ and CD8+) yielded DNA amounts that averaged approximately 3.1 ug. Notes on the study in general: Patients were compared with controls for CD8+ Simpson's diversity, and no significant difference emerged.

Between the trimmed V and J ends, which lost 0 bases and 4 bases, there was a span of 18 bases. The germline gives CDR1 DFQATT, CDR2 SNEGSKA (reference sequence). The CDR3 runs to 17 residues. This clonotype was detected ten times or more. Its antigen is unidentified. Genomic DNA, serving as template, underwent TCR beta VDJ and CDR3 profiling. TCRdb ran MiXCR on the reads and lists one entry per CDR3 protein. This repertoire shows approximately 160,000 distinct CDR3 sequences, about 48% found once; its top ten account for 1.1%. Sequencing was done on a sample of sorted CD4+, CD8+, or CD8+CD57+ T cells (not recorded which) from PBMCs. The receptor comes from a human donor in good health. The chain employs TRBV20-1 and TRBJ2-2; D remains ambiguous. CDR3 bases: TGCAGTGCTAGAGATAGTGCGGTGGGCTTGGGCACCGGGGAGCTGTTTTTT. This gives the protein CSARDSAVGLGTGELFF.